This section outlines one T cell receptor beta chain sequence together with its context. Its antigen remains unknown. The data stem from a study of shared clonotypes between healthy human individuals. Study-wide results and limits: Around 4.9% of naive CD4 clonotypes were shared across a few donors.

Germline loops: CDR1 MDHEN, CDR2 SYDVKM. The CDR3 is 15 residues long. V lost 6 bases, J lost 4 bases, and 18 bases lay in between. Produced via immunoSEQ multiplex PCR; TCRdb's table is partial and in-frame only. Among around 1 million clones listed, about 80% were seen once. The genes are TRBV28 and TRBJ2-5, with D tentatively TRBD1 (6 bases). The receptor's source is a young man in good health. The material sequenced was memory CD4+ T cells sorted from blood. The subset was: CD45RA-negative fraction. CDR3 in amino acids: CASSQDRGGGETQYF. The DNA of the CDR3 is TGTGCCAGCAGCCAGGACAGAGGGGGTGGAGAGACCCAGTACTTC.